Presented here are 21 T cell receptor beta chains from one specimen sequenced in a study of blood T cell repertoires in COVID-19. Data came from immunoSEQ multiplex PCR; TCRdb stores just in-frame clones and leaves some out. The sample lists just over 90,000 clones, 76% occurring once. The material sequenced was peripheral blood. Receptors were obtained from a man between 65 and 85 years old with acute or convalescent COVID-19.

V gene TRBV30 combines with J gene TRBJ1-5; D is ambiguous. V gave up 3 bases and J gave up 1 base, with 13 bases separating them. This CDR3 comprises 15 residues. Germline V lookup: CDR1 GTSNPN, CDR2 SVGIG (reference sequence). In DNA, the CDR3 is TGTGCCTGGAGGGAGAAGAATATGAGCAATCAGCCCCAGCATTTT. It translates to CAWREKNMSNQPQHF.

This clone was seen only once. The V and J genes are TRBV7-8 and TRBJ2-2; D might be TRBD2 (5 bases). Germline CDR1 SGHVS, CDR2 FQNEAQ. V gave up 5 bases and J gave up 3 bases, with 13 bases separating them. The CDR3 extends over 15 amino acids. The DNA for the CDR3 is TGTGCCAGCAGCCCGCAGGCGAGGGACACCGGGGAGCTGTTTTTT. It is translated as CASSPQARDTGELFF.

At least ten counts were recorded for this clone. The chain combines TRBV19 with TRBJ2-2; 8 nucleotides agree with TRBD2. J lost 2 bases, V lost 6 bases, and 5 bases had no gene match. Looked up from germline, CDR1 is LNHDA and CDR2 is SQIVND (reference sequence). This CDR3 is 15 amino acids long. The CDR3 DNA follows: TGTGCCAGTAGCTACGGGAGGGTCAACACCGGGGAGCTGTTTTTT. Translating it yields CASSYGRVNTGELFF.

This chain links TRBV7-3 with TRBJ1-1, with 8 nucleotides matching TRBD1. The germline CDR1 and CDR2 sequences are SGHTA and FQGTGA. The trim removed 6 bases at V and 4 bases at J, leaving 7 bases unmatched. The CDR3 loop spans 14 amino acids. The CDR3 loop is CASRPTGGATEAFF. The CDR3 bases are TGTGCCAGCAGACCCACAGGGGGGGCCACTGAAGCTTTCTTT.

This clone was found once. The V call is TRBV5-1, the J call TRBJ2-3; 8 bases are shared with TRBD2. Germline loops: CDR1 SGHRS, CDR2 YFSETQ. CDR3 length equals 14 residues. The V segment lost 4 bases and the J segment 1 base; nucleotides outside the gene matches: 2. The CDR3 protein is CASSVRGGTDTQYF. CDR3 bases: TGCGCCAGCAGCGTGCGGGGGGGCACAGATACGCAGTATTTT.

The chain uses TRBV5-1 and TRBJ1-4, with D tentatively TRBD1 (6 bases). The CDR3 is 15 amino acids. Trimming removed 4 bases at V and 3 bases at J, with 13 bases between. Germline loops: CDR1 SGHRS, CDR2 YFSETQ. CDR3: CASSETGRANEKLFF. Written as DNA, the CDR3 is TGCGCCAGCAGCGAAACAGGGAGGGCTAATGAAAAACTGTTTTTT.

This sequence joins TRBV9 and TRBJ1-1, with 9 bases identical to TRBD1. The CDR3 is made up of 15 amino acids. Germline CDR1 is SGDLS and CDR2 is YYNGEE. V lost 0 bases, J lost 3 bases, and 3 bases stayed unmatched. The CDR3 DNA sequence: TGTGCCAGCAGCGTAGCGGGACAGGGTCACACTGAAGCTTTCTTT. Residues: CASSVAGQGHTEAFF.

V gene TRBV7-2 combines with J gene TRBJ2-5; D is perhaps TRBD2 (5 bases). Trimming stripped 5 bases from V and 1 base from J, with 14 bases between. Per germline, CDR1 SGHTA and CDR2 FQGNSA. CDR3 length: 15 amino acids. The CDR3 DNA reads TGTGCCAGCAGCCCGCAACCGGGAAGCCAAGAGACCCAGTACTTC. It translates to CASSPQPGSQETQYF.

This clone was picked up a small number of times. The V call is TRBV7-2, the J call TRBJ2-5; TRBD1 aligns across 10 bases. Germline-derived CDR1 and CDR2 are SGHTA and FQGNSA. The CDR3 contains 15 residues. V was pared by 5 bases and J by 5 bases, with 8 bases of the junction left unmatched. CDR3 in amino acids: CASSLTGTGDETQYF. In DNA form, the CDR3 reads TGTGCCAGCAGCCTCACCGGGACAGGGGATGAGACCCAGTACTTC.

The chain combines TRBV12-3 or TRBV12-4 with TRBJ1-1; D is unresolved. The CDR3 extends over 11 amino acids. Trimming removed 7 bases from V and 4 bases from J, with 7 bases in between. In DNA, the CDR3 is TGTGCCAGCACCTCCGGCACTGAAGCTTTCTTT. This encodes CASTSGTEAFF.

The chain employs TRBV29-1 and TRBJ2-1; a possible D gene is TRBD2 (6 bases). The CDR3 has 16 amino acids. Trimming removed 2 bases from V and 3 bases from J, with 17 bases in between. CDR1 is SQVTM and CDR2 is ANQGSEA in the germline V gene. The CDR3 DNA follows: TGCAGCGTTGAACCCCCGTCGGGGGAGAACTACAATGAGCAGTTCTTC. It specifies CSVEPPSGENYNEQFF.

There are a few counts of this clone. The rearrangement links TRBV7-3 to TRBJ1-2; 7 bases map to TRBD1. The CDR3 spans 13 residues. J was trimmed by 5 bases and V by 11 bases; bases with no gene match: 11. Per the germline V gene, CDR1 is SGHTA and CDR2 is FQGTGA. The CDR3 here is CARSITGAYGYTF. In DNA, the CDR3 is TGTGCCCGCTCCATCACAGGGGCTTATGGCTACACCTTC.

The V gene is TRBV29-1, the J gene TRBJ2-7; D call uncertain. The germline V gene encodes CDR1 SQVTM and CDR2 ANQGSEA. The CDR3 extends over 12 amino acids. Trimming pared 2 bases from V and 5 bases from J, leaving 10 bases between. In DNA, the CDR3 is TGCAGCGTTGAATCCGGGTCCCACGAGCAGTACTTC. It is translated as CSVESGSHEQYF.

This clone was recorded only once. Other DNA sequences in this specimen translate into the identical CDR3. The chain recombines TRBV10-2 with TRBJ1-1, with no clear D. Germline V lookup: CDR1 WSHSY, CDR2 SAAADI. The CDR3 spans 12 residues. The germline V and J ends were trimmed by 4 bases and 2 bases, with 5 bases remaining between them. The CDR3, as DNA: TGCGCCAGCAGTGGAGCAAACACTGAAGCTTTCTTT. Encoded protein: CASSGANTEAFF.

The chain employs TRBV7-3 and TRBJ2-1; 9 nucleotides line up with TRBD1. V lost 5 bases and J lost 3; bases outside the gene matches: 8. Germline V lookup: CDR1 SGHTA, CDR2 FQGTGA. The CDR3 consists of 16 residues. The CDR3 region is CASSPRDRVDYNEQFF. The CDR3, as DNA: TGTGCCAGCAGCCCGAGGGACAGGGTTGACTACAATGAGCAGTTCTTC.

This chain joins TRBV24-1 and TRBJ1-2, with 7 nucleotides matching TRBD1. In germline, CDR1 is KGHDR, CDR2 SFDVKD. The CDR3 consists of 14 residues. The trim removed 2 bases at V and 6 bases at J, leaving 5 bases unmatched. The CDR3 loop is CATSDSTGRDGYTF. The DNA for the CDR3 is TGTGCCACCAGTGATTCGACAGGGCGGGATGGCTACACCTTC.

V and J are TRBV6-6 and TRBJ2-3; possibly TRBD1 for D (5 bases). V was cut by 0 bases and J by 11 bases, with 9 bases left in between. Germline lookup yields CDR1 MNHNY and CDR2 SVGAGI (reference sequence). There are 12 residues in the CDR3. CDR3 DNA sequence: TGTGCCAGCAGTTACTCTAGCAGGGTGCAGTATTTT. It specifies CASSYSSRVQYF.

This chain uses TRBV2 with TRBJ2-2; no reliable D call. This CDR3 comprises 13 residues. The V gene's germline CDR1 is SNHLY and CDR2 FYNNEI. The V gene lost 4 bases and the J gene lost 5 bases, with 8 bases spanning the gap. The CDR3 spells CASSGMRTGELFF. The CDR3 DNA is TGTGCCAGCAGTGGTATGCGGACCGGGGAGCTGTTTTTT.

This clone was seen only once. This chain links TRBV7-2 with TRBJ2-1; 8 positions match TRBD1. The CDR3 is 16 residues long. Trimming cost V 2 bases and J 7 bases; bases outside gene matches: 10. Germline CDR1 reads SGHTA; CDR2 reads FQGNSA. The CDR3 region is CASSLSTTGARNEQFF. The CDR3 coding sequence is TGTGCCAGCAGCTTATCTACGACAGGGGCGCGGAATGAGCAGTTCTTC.

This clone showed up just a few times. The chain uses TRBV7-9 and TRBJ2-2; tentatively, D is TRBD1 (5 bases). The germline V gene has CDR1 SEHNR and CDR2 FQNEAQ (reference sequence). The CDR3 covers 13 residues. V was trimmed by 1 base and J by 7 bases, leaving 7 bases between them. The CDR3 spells CASSLGGLGELFF. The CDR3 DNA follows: TGTGCCAGCAGCTTAGGGGGCCTCGGGGAGCTGTTTTTT.

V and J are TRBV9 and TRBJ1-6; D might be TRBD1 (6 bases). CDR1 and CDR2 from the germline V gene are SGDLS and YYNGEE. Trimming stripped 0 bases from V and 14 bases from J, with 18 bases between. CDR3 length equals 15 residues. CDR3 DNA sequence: TGTGCCAGCAGCGTAGAGGGGGTTCCTGGACAATCCCTCCACTTT. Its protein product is CASSVEGVPGQSLHF.